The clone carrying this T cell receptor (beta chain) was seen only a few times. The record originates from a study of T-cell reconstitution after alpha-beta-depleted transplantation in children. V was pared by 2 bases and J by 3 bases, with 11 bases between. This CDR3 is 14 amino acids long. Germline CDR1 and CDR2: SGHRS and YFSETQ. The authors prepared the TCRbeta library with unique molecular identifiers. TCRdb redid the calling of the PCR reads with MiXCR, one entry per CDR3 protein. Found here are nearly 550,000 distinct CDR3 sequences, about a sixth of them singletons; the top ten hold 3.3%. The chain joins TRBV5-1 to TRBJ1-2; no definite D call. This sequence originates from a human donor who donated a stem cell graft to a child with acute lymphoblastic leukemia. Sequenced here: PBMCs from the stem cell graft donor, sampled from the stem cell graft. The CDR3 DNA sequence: TGCGCCAGCAGCTTAGAATCCCCATACTATGGCTACACCTTC. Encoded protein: CASSLESPYYGYTF.